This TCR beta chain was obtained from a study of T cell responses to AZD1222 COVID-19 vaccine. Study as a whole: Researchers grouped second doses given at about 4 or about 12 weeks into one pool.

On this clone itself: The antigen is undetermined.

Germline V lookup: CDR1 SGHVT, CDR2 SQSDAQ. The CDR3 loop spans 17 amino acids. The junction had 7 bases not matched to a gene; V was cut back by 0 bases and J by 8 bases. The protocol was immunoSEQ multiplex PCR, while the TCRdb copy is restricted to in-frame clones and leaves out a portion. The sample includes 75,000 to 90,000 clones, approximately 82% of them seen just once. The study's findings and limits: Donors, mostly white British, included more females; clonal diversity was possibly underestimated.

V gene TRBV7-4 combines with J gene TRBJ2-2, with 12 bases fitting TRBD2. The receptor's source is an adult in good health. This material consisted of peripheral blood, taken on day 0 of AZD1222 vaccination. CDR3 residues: CASSLARLAGVSGELFF. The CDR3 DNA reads TGTGCCAGCAGCTTAGCTCGACTAGCGGGAGTTTCAGGGGAGCTGTTTTTT.